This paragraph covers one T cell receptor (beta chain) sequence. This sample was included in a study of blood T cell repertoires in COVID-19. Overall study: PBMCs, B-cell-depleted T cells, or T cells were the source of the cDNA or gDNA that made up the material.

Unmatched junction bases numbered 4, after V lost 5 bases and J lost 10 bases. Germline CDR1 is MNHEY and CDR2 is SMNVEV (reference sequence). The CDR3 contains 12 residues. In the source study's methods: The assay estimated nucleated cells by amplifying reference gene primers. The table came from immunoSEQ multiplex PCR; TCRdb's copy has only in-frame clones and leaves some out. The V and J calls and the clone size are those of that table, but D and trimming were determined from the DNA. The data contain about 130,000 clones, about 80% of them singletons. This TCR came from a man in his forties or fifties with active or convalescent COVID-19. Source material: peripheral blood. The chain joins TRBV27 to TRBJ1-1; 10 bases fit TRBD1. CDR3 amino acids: CASSLTGGAAFF. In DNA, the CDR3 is TGTGCCAGCAGTCTGACAGGGGGCGCAGCTTTCTTT.